This TCR beta chain stems from a study of shared clonotypes between healthy human individuals. About the research overall: Each donor's CD4 naive and CD4 memory cells filled three plates apiece, CD8 naive two, and CD8 memory one.

Using immunoSEQ multiplex PCR, the repertoire was profiled, and TCRdb retains in-frame clones only, with some absent. This sample has around 1.6 million clones, with roughly 98% found just once. Germline V gene sequence: CDR1 MNHEY, CDR2 SMNVEV (reference sequence). Trimming took off 7 bases at V and 1 base at J, with 17 bases between the two ends. The CDR3 covers 16 residues. This receptor was taken from a man in his thirties or forties in good health. V gene TRBV27 combines with J gene TRBJ1-5, with D possibly being TRBD1 (5 bases). The specimen was naive CD4+ T cells sorted from blood. Subset of the sample: CD45RA+ positively selected. The CDR3 loop is CASTSLGEGSNQPQHF. The CDR3 DNA reads as TGTGCCAGCACCTCACTGGGGGAGGGGAGCAATCAGCCCCAGCATTTT.